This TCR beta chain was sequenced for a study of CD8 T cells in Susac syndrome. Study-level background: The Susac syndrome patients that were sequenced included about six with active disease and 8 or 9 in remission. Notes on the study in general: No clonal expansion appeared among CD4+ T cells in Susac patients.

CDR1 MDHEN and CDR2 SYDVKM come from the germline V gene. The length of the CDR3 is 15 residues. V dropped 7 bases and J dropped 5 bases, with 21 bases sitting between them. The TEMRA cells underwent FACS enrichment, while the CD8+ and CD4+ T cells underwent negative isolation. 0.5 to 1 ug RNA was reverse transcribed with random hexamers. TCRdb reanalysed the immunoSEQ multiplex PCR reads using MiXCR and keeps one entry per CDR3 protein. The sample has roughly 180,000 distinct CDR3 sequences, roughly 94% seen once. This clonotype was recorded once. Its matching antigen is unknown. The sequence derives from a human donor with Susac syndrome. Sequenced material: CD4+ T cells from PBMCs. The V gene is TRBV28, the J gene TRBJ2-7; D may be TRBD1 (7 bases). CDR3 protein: CASKGAGQKRNEQYF. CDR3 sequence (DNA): TGTGCCAGCAAAGGTGCGGGACAGAAGAGAAACGAGCAGTACTTC.